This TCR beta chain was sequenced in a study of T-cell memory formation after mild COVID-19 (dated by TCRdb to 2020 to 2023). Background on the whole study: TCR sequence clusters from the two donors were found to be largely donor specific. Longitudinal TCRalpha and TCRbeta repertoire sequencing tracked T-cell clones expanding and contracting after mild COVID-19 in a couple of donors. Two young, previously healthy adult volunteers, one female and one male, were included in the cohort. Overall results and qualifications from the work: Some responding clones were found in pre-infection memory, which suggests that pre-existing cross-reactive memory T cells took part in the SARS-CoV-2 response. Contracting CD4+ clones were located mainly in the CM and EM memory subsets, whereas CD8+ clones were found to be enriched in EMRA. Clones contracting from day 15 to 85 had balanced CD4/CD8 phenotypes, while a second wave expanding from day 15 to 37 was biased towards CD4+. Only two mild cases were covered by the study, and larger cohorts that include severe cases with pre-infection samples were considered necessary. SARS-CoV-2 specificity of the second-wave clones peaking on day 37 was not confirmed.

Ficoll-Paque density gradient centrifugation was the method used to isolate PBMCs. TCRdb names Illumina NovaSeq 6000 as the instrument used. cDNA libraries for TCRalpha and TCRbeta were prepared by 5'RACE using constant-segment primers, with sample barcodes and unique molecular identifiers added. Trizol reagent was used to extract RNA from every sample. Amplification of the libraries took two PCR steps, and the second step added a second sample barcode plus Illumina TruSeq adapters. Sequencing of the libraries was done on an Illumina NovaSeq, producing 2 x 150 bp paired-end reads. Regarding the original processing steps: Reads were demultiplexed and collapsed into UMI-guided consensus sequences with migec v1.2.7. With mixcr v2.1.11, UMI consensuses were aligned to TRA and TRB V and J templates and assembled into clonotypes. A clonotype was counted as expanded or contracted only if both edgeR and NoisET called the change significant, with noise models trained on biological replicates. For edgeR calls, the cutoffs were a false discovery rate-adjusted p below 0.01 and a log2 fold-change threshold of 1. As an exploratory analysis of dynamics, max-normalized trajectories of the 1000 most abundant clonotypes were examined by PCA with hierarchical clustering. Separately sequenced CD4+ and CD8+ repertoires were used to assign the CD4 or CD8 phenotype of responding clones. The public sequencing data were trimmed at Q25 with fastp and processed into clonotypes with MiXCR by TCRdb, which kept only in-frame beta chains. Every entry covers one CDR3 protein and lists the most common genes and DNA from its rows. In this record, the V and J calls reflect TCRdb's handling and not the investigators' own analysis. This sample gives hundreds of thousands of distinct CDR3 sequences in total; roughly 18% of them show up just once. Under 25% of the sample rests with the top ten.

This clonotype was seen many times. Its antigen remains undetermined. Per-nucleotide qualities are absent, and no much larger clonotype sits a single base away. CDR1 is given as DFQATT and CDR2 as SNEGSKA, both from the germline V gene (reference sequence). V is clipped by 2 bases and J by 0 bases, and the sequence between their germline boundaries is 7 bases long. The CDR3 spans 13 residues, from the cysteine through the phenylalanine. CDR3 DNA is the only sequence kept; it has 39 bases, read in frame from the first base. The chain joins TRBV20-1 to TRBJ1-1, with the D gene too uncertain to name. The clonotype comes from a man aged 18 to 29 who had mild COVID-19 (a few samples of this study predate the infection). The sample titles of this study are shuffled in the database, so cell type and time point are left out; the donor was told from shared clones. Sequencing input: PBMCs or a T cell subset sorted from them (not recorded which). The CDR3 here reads CSARQTLNTEAFF. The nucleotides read TGCAGTGCTAGACAAACACTGAACACTGAAGCTTTCTTT.